Listed here is a single TCR beta chain. This record belongs to a study of blood T cell repertoires in COVID-19. About the research overall: There were acute and convalescent COVID-19 samples, and they came from the United States, Italy and Spain. PBMCs, B-cell-depleted T cells, or T cells provided the cDNA or gDNA that made up the material.

The CDR3 spans 17 residues. The V end lost 0 bases, the J end lost 6 bases, and 15 bases lay between the germline ends. From germline, CDR1 is MGHRA and CDR2 YSYEKL. Per the study methods: How many nucleated cells were present was estimated from reference gene primer amplification. Libraries were prepared by immunoSEQ multiplex PCR; TCRdb keeps only in-frame clonotypes and omits some of them. That table gives V, J and clone size, and the DNA gave D and trimming. The sample holds about 97,000 clones, about 86% seen once. The sequenced sample was peripheral blood. The chain uses TRBV4-1 and TRBJ1-6, with no clear D. This sequence originates from a man aged 50-59 years with COVID-19, enrolled during active disease. DNA for the CDR3: TGCGCCAGCAGCCAAGAGATTCAGGTTCTTGCTAATTCACCCCTCCACTTT. It is translated as CASSQEIQVLANSPLHF.